The 5 T cell receptor beta chains listed next were all sequenced from one sample in a study of blood T cell repertoires in COVID-19. Measured with immunoSEQ multiplex PCR; TCRdb has only the in-frame clones, and not every one. The repertoire consists of approximately 140,000 clones, with more than 80% occurring once and the leading ten covering around 2.1%. Sequencing was carried out using peripheral blood. Receptors were obtained from a man aged 70 or older with acute or convalescent COVID-19.

This chain joins TRBV5-1 and TRBJ2-7, with TRBD1 matching 7 bases. Germline V CDR1 and CDR2: SGHRS, YFSETQ. The J segment lost 4 bases and the V segment lost 3 bases, leaving 4 bases of the junction unmatched. The CDR3 totals 13 residues. CDR3 in DNA: TGCGCCAGCAGCTCAAGGGACAGATACGAGCAGTACTTC. Its protein product is CASSSRDRYEQYF.

This clone was picked up a small number of times. The chain combines TRBV5-8 with TRBJ2-1; a weak D match, TRBD2 (5 bases). In germline, CDR1 is SGHTS, CDR2 YDEGEE. With 4 bases removed from V and 1 base from J, the gap between germline ends came to 18 bases. CDR3 length: 17 amino acids. The CDR3 DNA follows: TGTGCCAGCAGCCCCCGACCTAGCCGACCTTCCTACAATGAGCAGTTCTTC. It encodes CASSPRPSRPSYNEQFF.

This chain's CDR3 is CAIRVELQGNYEQYF. CDR3 coding DNA: TGTGCCATCAGAGTGGAATTACAGGGTAACTACGAGCAGTACTTC. V usage is TRBV10-3 and J usage is TRBJ2-7, with a possible D match to TRBD1 (6 bases). Trimming stripped 6 bases from V and 3 bases from J, with 18 bases between. CDR1 ENHRY and CDR2 SYGVKD come from the germline V gene. The CDR3 totals 15 residues.

This chain uses TRBV6-5 with TRBJ1-4; possible D gene TRBD1, 6 bases. The germline gives CDR1 MNHEY, CDR2 SVGAGI. The ends were cut back, 6 bases at V and 5 bases at J, with 13 bases in the middle. This CDR3 is 14 amino acids long. CDR3 sequence: CASSRTDSNEKLFF. For the CDR3, the DNA is TGTGCCAGCAGCCGGACAGACTCCAATGAAAAACTGTTTTTT.

This chain links TRBV11-3 with TRBJ2-5; the match to TRBD2 covers 13 bases. V shed 1 base and J 4 bases; nucleotides not matched to a gene: 0. Germline CDR1 reads SGHNT; CDR2 reads YENEEA. This CDR3 has 15 amino acids. CDR3 sequence: CASSLGLAGGETQYF. In nucleotides, the CDR3 is TGTGCCAGCAGCTTAGGACTAGCGGGAGGAGAGACCCAGTACTTC. The variable domain in full, with the rest retrieved from reference TRBV11-3 and TRBJ2-5, is EAGVVQSPRYKIIEKKQPVAFWCNPISGHNTLYWYLQNLGQGPELLIRYENEEAVDDSQLPKDRFSAERLKGVDSTLKIQPAELGDSAVYLCASSLGLAGGETQYFGPGTRLLVL.